The rows below give T cell receptor beta chains drawn from one sample of a study of regulatory T cells in long-lasting Graves disease. One entry per CDR3 protein results from TCRdb running MiXCR on the multiplex PCR reads. The sample lists over 250,000 distinct CDR3 sequences; 22% were seen once. This material consisted of peripheral blood mononuclear cells (PBMCs), taken when the disease was refractory, from a patient treated with antithyroid drugs. The receptors derive from a female donor with Graves disease. CDR3s include the opening cysteine and the closing phenylalanine or tryptophan.

>TRBJ2-5|TRBV11-2
CASSLDPGSQETQYF
>TRBJ2-5|TRBV7-2
CASSLAAGQETQYF
>TRBJ1-6|TRBV15
CATSKENSPLHF
>TRBJ2-7|TRBV6-1
CASRRPAVSAYEQYF
>TRBJ2-1|TRBV11-2
CASSLWLAGKNEQFF
>TRBJ2-3|TRBV6-5
CASSYSGGRASLSTDTQYF
>TRBJ2-7|TRBV28
CASSSSYYEQYF
>TRBJ2-5|TRBV27
CASWDHIGTQYF
>TRBJ1-5|TRBV7-6
CASSLGGNQPRHF
>TRBJ2-2|TRBV6-6
CASSYSQVKNTGELFF
>TRBJ2-7|TRBV5-6
CASSSGGQGGTYEQYF
>TRBJ2-3|TRBV7-9
CASSSPTGTDTQYF
>TRBJ2-2|TRBV3-1
CASSPRTLNTGELFF
>TRBJ1-6|TRBV27
CASSLFTGGRSPLHF
>TRBJ2-5|TRBV27
CASHGEGQETQYF
>TRBJ1-6|TRBV9
CASSVGDGENNSPLHF
>TRBJ1-2|TRBV5-1
CASSSQGVYGYTF
>TRBJ1-5|TRBV6-1
CASRGTDYNQPQHF
>TRBJ1-2|TRBV6-2/TRBV6-3
CASSYSKGYGYTF
>TRBJ2-2|TRBV19
CASSIRETFNTGELFF
>TRBJ2-3|TRBV20-1
CSARDRIWNTQYF
>TRBJ2-2|TRBV18
CASSPRQGGSTGELFF
>TRBJ2-2|TRBV27
CASSLGTGGLNTGELFF
>TRBJ1-1|TRBV29-1
CSVGRSNTEAFF